The following is a T cell receptor (beta chain) sequence with its context. Its recognized antigen is unknown. No much larger clone is present one base from it, and per-base qualities are unavailable. Library creation used the immunoSEQ multiplex PCR assay. To provide template for TCR sequencing, every sample had RNA extracted and reverse transcribed into cDNA. SuperScript III was used for first-strand cDNA synthesis, primed with a 2:1 mix of oligo-dT and random hexamers. Amplification bias was assessed with a synthetic immune receptor repertoire, and residual bias was removed computationally. From the authors' description of their analysis: Raw reads were preprocessed to remove errors, and CDR3 was defined by IMGT conventions from the conserved cysteine to phenylalanine. To get clonality, Shannon entropy was normalized by log2 of the number of productive unique TCRs and the result was subtracted from 1. CD4 or CD8 identity of scalp clones was inferred by cross-referencing scalp TCRbeta sequences with sorted blood CD4 and CD8 repertoires. TCRdb obtained this table from immuneACCESS and retained in-frame rearrangements with V and J assigned. These tables miss some clones; where compared with another copy, unresolved V genes account for less than half of the shortfall, and the remainder is unexplained. D and trimming were read from the DNA, whereas the V and J calls and clone size are those reported in that table. In all, the sample holds about 98,000 clones, and 40% to 55% of those were seen once. 0.79% of the sample rests with the top ten.

From alopecia areata patients, peripheral blood was collected along with lesional scalp punch biopsies. PBMCs were isolated by density centrifugation and stained for CD3, CD4 and CD8, after which CD4+ and CD8+ T cells were sorted on a FACSAria. The V end gives up 4 bases and the J end 2 bases, leaving 8 bases in the junction not matched to a gene. The CDR3 covers 17 residues, taking in both the cysteine and the phenylalanine. CDR3 DNA only is kept here, 51 bases in frame from base 1. The germline V gene (reference sequence) gives CDR1 as GTSNPN and CDR2 as SVGIG. This sample stems from a study of CD8+ T cells in alopecia areata (dated by TCRdb to the late 2010s). In the study overall: Treated patients were enrolled in an open-label pilot trial of oral tofacitinib, 5 to 10 mg twice daily, for moderate-to-severe alopecia areata. Clonality in the scalp was compared among normal scalp (n=4), patchy alopecia areata scalp (n=8), and alopecia totalis/universalis scalp (n=8). Tofacitinib was administered for 6 to 18 months, and 6 months of follow-up off drug were then conducted to assess delayed response and recurrence. TCRbeta CDR3 regions were amplified by immunoSEQ multiplex PCR using 35 Vbeta forward and 13 Jbeta reverse primers. High-throughput TCRbeta sequencing was used to examine T cell clonal expansion in alopecia areata in both the C3H/HeJ mouse model and human patients. RNA was extracted with the PAXgene miRNA kit for fixed scalp, the miRNeasy kit for PBMCs, and the RNeasy kit for mouse skin. Scalp tissue and sorted CD4+ and CD8+ peripheral blood T cells from patchy and totalis/universalis alopecia areata patients and from healthy controls were covered by human TCRbeta sequencing. Tofacitinib-treated patients had biopsies at baseline and at 4 and 24 weeks of treatment, with a later scalp biopsy in several patients.

What the research found in general, with its limitations: Lesional scalp, especially in alopecia totalis/universalis, showed higher clonality and more expanded CD8+ clones than normal scalp, suggesting antigenic drive. TCR sequences shared between patients were less clear than in mice, possibly partly because of HLA diversity in the patient population. Resident alphabeta T cells in normal human skin are also sequenced, complicating scalp TCR repertoire analysis, unlike mouse skin dominated by gammadelta T cells.

The sequencing input was CD4+ T cells sorted from blood. This TCR derives from a human donor with alopecia areata. The chain uses TRBV30 and TRBJ2-6; TRBD1 lines up with 10 middle nucleotides. The CDR3 is CAWKLLGQGPGANVLTF. The sequenced DNA: TGTGCCTGGAAGTTATTGGGACAGGGGCCTGGGGCCAACGTCCTGACTTTC.